These 2 T cell receptor beta chains share one sample of origin, sequenced in a study of blood T cell repertoires in COVID-19. The method was immunoSEQ multiplex PCR; TCRdb's version includes in-frame clones alone and lacks a portion of them. This sample has roughly 100,000 clones; 75% to 90% occur once, and the top ten carry roughly 4.4%. The source material was peripheral blood. Every receptor here comes from a human donor in a cohort sampled during active COVID-19.

The J gene is TRBJ2-1, the V gene TRBV7-2, with D maybe TRBD2 (7 bases). This CDR3 region has 16 residues. Trimming removed 5 bases from V and 4 bases from J, with 18 bases in between. From germline, CDR1 is SGHTA and CDR2 FQGNSA. The CDR3 spells CASSPSGRGPYNEQFF. Here the CDR3 DNA reads TGTGCCAGCAGCCCGTCGGGGCGGGGGCCATACAATGAGCAGTTCTTC.

J is TRBJ1-2 and V is TRBV2; unclear D gene. The V gene's germline CDR1 is SNHLY and CDR2 FYNNEI. CDR3 length equals 13 residues. V was trimmed by 11 bases and J by 7 bases, leaving 20 bases between them. CDR3 sequence reads: CARRVERVAGYTF. The CDR3 DNA follows: TGTGCCCGGAGGGTGGAGAGGGTGGCTGGCTACACCTTC. Full variable domain (remainder filled in from reference TRBV2 and TRBJ1-2): EPEVTQTPSHQVTQMGQEVILRCVPISNHLYFYWYRQILGQKVEFLVSFYNNEISEKSEIFDDQFSVERPDGSNFTLKIRSTKLEDSAMYFCARRVERVAGYTFGSGTRLTVV.